The TCR beta chain described here comes from a study of CD8+CD57+ T cells in acquired aplastic anemia (dated by TCRdb to 2017 to 2018). Background for the entire study: On average, sorted CD4+ and CD8+ cells yielded around 3.1 ug of extracted DNA, with a range of 0.2 to 27.4 ug. CD8+CD57+ expansion was defined as a frequency above the mean frequency observed in healthy subjects. Results the study describes overall, beyond this receptor: Although roughly 29 CD8+ CDR3 sequences were shared by patients and controls, these sequences appeared highly expressed in patients and within the immunodominant clones of patients. Between patients and healthy controls, no significant difference in CD8+ Simpson's diversity was found (P=0.060).

Comment on this clonotype: Its antigen is not yet known. This may be a read error: a much more frequent sequence differs by one nucleotide. The CDR3 carries no conserved terminal phenylalanine or tryptophan, so it likely arises from a read error.

CDR1 is given as MNHNS and CDR2 as SASEGT, both from the germline V gene. The V end loses 6 bases and the J end loses 6 bases, and a stretch of 9 bases separates them. Ends included, the CDR3 has 11 residues. The kept DNA is CDR3 alone, 33 bases in frame from the first base. Genomic DNA was used as template for profiling of TCR beta VDJ combinations and CDR3 sequences. TCR repertoire sequencing was run on an Illumina HiSeq 2000. The study's own analysis went as follows. TRBV/TRBJ rearrangement plots, CDR3 size and DJ length profiles, and Simpson's diversity index were used to evaluate the repertoires. The immunodominant clone was defined as the most abundant DNA sequence in deep sequencing data. CDR3 amino acid sequences were checked for sharing across subjects and were also compared against the VDJdb database and published repertoires. TCRdb redid the processing of the public reads, applying fastp at Q25 and MiXCR, and retained in-frame beta chains. All rows with the same CDR3 protein become a single entry with the most common DNA and genes. Here the V and J calls rest on TCRdb's processing, not on the authors' analysis. This sample gives under 200,000 distinct CDR3 sequences in total; less than 60% of them show up just once. Together, the top ten hold 1.8% of the sample.

Flow cytometry had shown CD8+CD57+ cell expansion in the patients selected for sequencing. Every patient had a diagnosis of severe acquired aplastic anemia based on International Study of Aplastic Anemia and Agranulocytosis and Camitta criteria. At the time blood was sampled, none of the patients had received any therapy. TCR repertoires of sorted CD4+ and CD8+ blood T cells from severe aplastic anemia patients and healthy subjects were deep-sequenced in the study. Patients were enrolled under clinicaltrials.gov protocols 00001620, 01623167, 00001397, 00071045, 00081523 and 00961064 in the USA. Ficoll-Paque density gradient centrifugation was used to isolate peripheral blood mononuclear cells. Before DNA was extracted, CD4+ and CD8+ T cells were sorted using either FACS or magnetic beads.

The sequenced material came from sorted CD4+, CD8+, or CD8+CD57+ T cells (not recorded which) from PBMCs. This TCR derives from a human donor with aplastic anemia. The chain uses TRBV6-1 and TRBJ2-7; too little of a D gene remains to name it. This receptor has the CDR3 CASRGVGEQYL. Read as DNA, the sequence is TGTGCCAGCAGGGGTGTAGGCGAGCAGTACCTC.